This TCR beta chain was retrieved from a study of human T cells and chemical hapten exposure (dated by TCRdb to about 2021). Study-level background: For sensitization, 2% DPC in acetone was applied to a roughly 2 cm by roughly 2 cm area of upper inner arm skin. The study tracked peripheral blood TCR repertoire changes in vivo during primary and secondary sensitization to the hapten diphenylcyclopropenone (DPC) in alopecia patients. Libraries were pooled for sequencing, and per-sample TCR yields varied mainly because of small differences in library volumes within the pool. Most of the patients in the cohort were female, and the cohort covered alopecia areata with under or over 50% scalp involvement, alopecia totalis and alopecia universalis. Patch testing was performed on the upper back with Finn chambers containing 0.01% DPC, and the patch tests were scored after 6 days according to International Contact Dermatitis Research Group standards. Blood samples were taken from patients before sensitization (week 0) and then at 2, 6 and about 24 weeks after DPC sensitization. Under 30 alopecia patients gave blood for TCR sequencing at one to four time points (pre-sensitization, 2, 6 and 24 weeks). Weekly therapeutic DPC doses were additionally applied to the scalp of patients throughout the roughly 24-week study period. What the work shows at the level of the full study, not this receptor alone: After repeated subsampling, the strength of the expansion versus patch-test correlation and the threshold at which it became significant changed. DPC sensitization did not change the number of TCRs with a frequency above 1 in 1000, and there was no evidence of changes in global repertoire structure. Significantly more large CDR3 similarity clusters were formed by expanded TCRs than by pre-sensitization or healthy control sets, consistent with antigen-driven responses. The number of PT1 expanded TCRs positively correlated with patch test score, significant at thresholds 8, 16 and 32 but not 4. Alopecia, a presumed autoimmune disease, was present in all patients, so the immune response of the patients might differ from that of healthy individuals.

Libraries were built with RACE. Sequencing was performed on a NextSeq 500. During library preparation, unique molecular identifiers were attached to individual cDNA molecules so that TCRs could be counted quantitatively and reproducibly. Both TCR alpha and TCR beta chains were sequenced from each blood RNA sample. Under the source paper's analysis protocol: Samples had a median of 95,638 TCRs, with a range from about 23,224 to 750,000. V, J and CDR3 annotation of the TCR reads was performed with the Decombinator software suite. For PS versus PT1 abundance plots, all samples were subsampled to the same number of TCRs (28,000). Expanded TCRs were defined as absent before sensitization and observed at least eight times at the 2-week time point. Clones were called with MiXCR by TCRdb after fastp trimmed the public reads at Q25, and only in-frame beta chains were retained. Here each entry gathers all rows of one CDR3 protein and keeps the most common genes and DNA. None of the V and J calls come from the authors' own analysis; TCRdb made them. The sample table shows around 380,000 distinct CDR3 sequences, and roughly 4.8% are seen once. Approximately 2.3% of the sample comes from the top ten.

Comment on this clonotype: Its antigen specificity is not known. It has no much larger one-base neighbor in the sample; base qualities were not kept.

The CDR3 runs 15 residues from the cysteine to the phenylalanine. Only CDR3 DNA is held: 45 bases, read in frame from base 1. V is reduced by 7 bases and J by 3 bases, leaving a spacing of 18 bases between them. According to the germline V gene, CDR1 reads MNHEY and CDR2 reads SVGEGT. Per the publication, the time point label means: patch test 1, 2 weeks after DPC sensitization. The treatment or condition label on this specimen signifies: therapeutic diphenylcyclopropenone sensitization with weekly scalp DPC. Blood at each patch-test visit was drawn before the patch test was applied. Patients were eligible if aged 18 to 70, diagnosed with alopecia and judged suitable for DPC therapy, and pregnant patients were excluded. Unfractionated whole blood was collected in Tempus Blood RNA tubes, and total RNA was extracted from that blood.

The chain couples TRBV6-2 or TRBV6-3 to TRBJ1-1; the D gene is unclear. The sequencing here drew on whole blood, taken in connection with sensitization to the hapten diphenylcyclopropenone (DPC). The sequence derives from a woman in her forties or fifties with alopecia areata. Some clones in this sample may be carry-over from other donors' samples. The DNA reads TGTGCCAGCATCTCGGCTTTTGGCTCCTACACTGAAGCTTTCTTT. It translates as CASISAFGSYTEAFF.